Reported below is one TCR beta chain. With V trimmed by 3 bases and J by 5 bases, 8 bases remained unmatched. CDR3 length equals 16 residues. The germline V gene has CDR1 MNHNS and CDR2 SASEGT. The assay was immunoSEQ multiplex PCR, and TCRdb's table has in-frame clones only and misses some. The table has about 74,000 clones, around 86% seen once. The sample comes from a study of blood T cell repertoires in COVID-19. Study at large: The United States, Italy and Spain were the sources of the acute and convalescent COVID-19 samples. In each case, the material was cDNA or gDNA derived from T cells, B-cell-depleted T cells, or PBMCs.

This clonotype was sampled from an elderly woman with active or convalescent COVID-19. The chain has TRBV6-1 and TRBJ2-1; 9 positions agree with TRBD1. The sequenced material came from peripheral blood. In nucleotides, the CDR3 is TGTGCCAGCAGTGAGCCAACAGGGGGCTACCACAATGAGCAGTTCTTC. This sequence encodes CASSEPTGGYHNEQFF.